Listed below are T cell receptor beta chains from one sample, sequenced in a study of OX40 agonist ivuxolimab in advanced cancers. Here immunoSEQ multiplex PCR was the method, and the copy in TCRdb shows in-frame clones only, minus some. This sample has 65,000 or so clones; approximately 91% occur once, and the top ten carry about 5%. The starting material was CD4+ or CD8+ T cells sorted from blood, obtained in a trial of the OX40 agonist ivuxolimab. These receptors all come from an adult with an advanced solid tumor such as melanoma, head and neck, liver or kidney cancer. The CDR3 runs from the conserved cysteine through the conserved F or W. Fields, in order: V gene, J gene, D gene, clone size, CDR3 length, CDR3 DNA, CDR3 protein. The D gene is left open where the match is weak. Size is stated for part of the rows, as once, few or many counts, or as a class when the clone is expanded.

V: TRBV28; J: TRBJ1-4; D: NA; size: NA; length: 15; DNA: TGTGCCAGCAGTTCGAGGGATCGGACTAATGAAAAACTGTTTTTT; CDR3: CASSSRDRTNEKLFF
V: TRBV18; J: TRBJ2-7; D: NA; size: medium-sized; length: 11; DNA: TGTGCCAGCTCAACCAACCACGAGCAGTACTTC; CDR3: CASSTNHEQYF
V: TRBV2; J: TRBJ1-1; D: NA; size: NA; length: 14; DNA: TGTGCCAGCAGTGAATTGGGATTGAACACTGAAGCTTTCTTT; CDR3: CASSELGLNTEAFF
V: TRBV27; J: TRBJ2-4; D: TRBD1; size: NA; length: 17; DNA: TGTGCCAGCACTTCAACCGGGACAGCTCTAGCCAAAAACATTCAGTACTTC; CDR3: CASTSTGTALAKNIQYF
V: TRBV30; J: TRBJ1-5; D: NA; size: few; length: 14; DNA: TGTGCCTGGAGTGTAGGGTTTGGGGGTCAGCCCCAGCATTTT; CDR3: CAWSVGFGGQPQHF
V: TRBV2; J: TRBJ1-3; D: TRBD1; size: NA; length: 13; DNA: TGTGCCATAACAGGGGACTCTGGAAACACCATATATTTT; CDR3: CAITGDSGNTIYF
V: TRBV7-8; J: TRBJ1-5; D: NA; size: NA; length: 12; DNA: TGTGCCAGCAGCTCCTTACAACGGCCCCAGCATTTT; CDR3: CASSSLQRPQHF
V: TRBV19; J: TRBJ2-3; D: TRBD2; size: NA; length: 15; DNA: TGTGCCAGTACCCAGACTAGCGGGAGTCTGGATACGCAGTATTTT; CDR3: CASTQTSGSLDTQYF
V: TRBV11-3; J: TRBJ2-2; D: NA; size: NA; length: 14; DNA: TGTGCCAGCAGCTTCCCCCGCGGGGACGGGGAGCTGTTTTTT; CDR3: CASSFPRGDGELFF
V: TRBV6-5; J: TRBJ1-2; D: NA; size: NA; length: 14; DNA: TGTGCCAGCAGTAGATACCAGGGCCTCTATGGCTACACCTTC; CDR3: CASSRYQGLYGYTF
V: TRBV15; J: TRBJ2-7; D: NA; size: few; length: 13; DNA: TGTGCCACCAGCCCGGTGCTGGGCTTCGAGCAGTACTTC; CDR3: CATSPVLGFEQYF
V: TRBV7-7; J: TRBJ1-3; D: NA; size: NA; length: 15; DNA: TGTGCTAGCAGCTTATCCCCCATGGCCGGAAACACCATATATTTT; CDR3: CASSLSPMAGNTIYF
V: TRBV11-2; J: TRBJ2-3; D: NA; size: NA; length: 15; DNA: TGTGCCAGCAGCTCCCCGAGATTTGCAACAGATACGCAGTATTTT; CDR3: CASSSPRFATDTQYF
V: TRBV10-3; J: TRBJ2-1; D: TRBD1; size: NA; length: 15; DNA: TGTGCCATCAGAGCCGGGACAGGGATAAACAATGAGCAGTTCTTC; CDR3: CAIRAGTGINNEQFF
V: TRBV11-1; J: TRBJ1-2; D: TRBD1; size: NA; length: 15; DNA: TGTGCCAGCAGCTTGGGGACGGAGGGGGCTGGTGGCTACACCTTC; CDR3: CASSLGTEGAGGYTF
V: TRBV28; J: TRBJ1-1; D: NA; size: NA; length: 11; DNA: TGTGCCAGCAGTTTATATTCTGAAGCTTTCTTT; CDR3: CASSLYSEAFF
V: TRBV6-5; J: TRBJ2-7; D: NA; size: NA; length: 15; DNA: TGTGCCAGCAGTTACTCTGCGGGGTCCTCCTACGAGCAGTACTTC; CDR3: CASSYSAGSSYEQYF
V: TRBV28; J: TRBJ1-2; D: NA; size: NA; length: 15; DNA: TGTGCCAGCAGTTTATCCGGCAGGGGTAACTATGGCTACACCTTC; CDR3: CASSLSGRGNYGYTF
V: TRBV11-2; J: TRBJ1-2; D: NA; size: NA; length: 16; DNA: TGTGCCAGCAGCTCCCTCCGCAGGGAGCCGGTCTATGGCTACACCTTC; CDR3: CASSSLRREPVYGYTF